Sequencing of this T cell receptor beta chain was carried out in a study of blood T cell repertoires in COVID-19. The table came from immunoSEQ multiplex PCR; TCRdb's copy has only in-frame clones and leaves some out. The repertoire includes approximately 240,000 clones, 80% to 90% of them detected once, and around 3.2% sits in the top ten. This CDR3 comprises 13 residues. The ends lost 6 bases at V and 6 bases at J; junction bases unmatched: 6. The V gene's germline CDR1 is MNHEY and CDR2 SVGAGI. This receptor was taken from a woman aged 18-35 years in a cohort exposed to, infected with or recovered from COVID-19 (not recorded which). Sequenced sample: PBMCs or T cells enriched from blood (not recorded which). The chain employs TRBV6-5 and TRBJ1-2; 8 bases align to TRBD1. The CDR3 is CASRRTGLDGYTF. As DNA, the CDR3 is TGTGCCAGCAGAAGGACAGGGCTAGATGGCTACACCTTC.